This T cell receptor (beta chain) was recorded in a study of blood T cell repertoires in COVID-19. Across the study: Spain, Italy and the United States supplied samples that represented acute and convalescent COVID-19.

Authors' processing steps: Reference gene primer amplification in the assay estimated nucleated cell counts. The assay was immunoSEQ multiplex PCR, and TCRdb's table has in-frame clones only and misses some. The V and J calls and clone size were taken over from that table, and D and trimming were inferred from the DNA. This sample carries roughly 110,000 clones, around 83% of them seen once, and the ten largest clones take 4.3%. CDR1 KGHSH and CDR2 LQKENI come from the germline V gene. CDR3 length: 16 amino acids. Trimming took 1 base from V and 0 from J, leaving 9 bases between them. V gene TRBV18 combines with J gene TRBJ2-2, with a tentative D call TRBD1 (6 bases). Sample: peripheral blood. The source is a man between 65 and 79 years old with acute or convalescent COVID-19. CDR3 in DNA: TGTGCCAGCTCACCACAGGACAGCGCGAACACCGGGGAGCTGTTTTTT. Encoded protein: CASSPQDSANTGELFF.